The 15 T cell receptor beta chains given below trace back to one sample, sequenced in a study of T cell responses to AZD1222 COVID-19 vaccine. Generated by immunoSEQ multiplex PCR, the TCRdb table keeps only in-frame clones and is missing some. The profile shows about 190,000 clones, more than 75% of them singletons. The material was peripheral blood, obtained on day 0 of MenACWY control vaccination. The receptors were sampled from an adult in good health.

The chain combines TRBV29-1 with TRBJ2-1, with D hard to call. Germline-derived CDR1 and CDR2 are SQVTM and ANQGSEA. With 5 bases removed from V and 0 bases from J, the gap between germline ends came to 11 bases. The CDR3 is made up of 14 amino acids. The CDR3 here is CSVSEISSYNEQFF. CDR3 bases: TGCAGCGTTTCGGAGATTAGCTCCTACAATGAGCAGTTCTTC.

The V gene is TRBV18, the J gene TRBJ2-2; D is possibly TRBD1 (6 bases). Trimming stripped 3 bases from V and 3 bases from J, with 11 bases between. Germline V gene lookup returns CDR1 KGHSH and CDR2 LQKENI. The CDR3 consists of 15 residues. The CDR3 sequence is CASSPSGHDTGELFF. The CDR3 DNA sequence: TGTGCCAGCTCACCGTCGGGACATGACACCGGGGAGCTGTTTTTT.

This chain joins TRBV5-4 and TRBJ1-3, with 7 bases lining up with TRBD1. The length of the CDR3 is 14 residues. Germline V gene data show CDR1 as SGHNT and CDR2 as YYREEE (reference sequence). Trimming cost V 4 bases and J 4 bases; bases outside gene matches: 5. The CDR3 reads CASSPGTAGNTIYF. The CDR3 region has the DNA TGTGCCAGCAGCCCGGGGACAGCGGGAAACACCATATATTTT.

V gene TRBV27 combines with J gene TRBJ2-2; 7 nucleotides line up with TRBD2. The CDR3 is 13 amino acids. Per germline, CDR1 MNHEY and CDR2 SMNVEV (reference sequence). The J segment lost 6 bases and the V segment lost 6 bases, leaving 4 bases of the junction unmatched. The CDR3 coding sequence is TGTGCCAGCAGGGCGGGAGTACCCGGGGAGCTGTTTTTT. Its protein product is CASRAGVPGELFF.

This chain links TRBV7-2 with TRBJ1-4, with a tentative D call TRBD1 (6 bases). The CDR3 loop spans 15 amino acids. Germline V gene sequence: CDR1 SGHTA, CDR2 FQGNSA. The V and J ends lost 3 bases and 8 bases respectively, with 16 bases between them. CDR3 amino acids: CASSFGAGVEEKLFF. CDR3 nucleotide sequence: TGTGCCAGCAGCTTCGGAGCAGGGGTGGAAGAAAAACTGTTTTTT.

The V call is TRBV7-9, the J call TRBJ2-3; D is unresolved. Germline V gene sequence: CDR1 SEHNR, CDR2 FQNEAQ (reference sequence). Trimming took 4 bases from V and 4 from J, leaving 12 bases between them. The CDR3 spans 14 residues. The CDR3: CASSSFDRADTQYF. The CDR3 coding sequence is TGTGCCAGCAGCTCCTTCGATCGCGCAGATACGCAGTATTTT.

This chain uses TRBV19 with TRBJ2-7, with TRBD1 identical over 11 bases. The CDR3 totals 15 residues. Trimming at V came to 5 bases and at J to 5 bases, leaving 8 bases not matched to a gene. Germline CDR1 LNHDA, CDR2 SQIVND (reference sequence). CDR3 DNA sequence: TGTGCCAGTAGTCCCCTGGACAGGGGGCCCAACGAGCAGTACTTC. Amino acids: CASSPLDRGPNEQYF.

The rearrangement uses TRBV19 and TRBJ2-1, with D possibly matching TRBD2 (5 bases). The V and J ends lost 7 bases and 0 bases respectively, with 22 bases between them. From germline, CDR1 is LNHDA and CDR2 SQIVND (reference sequence). There are 18 residues in the CDR3. The CDR3 coding sequence is TGTGCCAGTACCTTATATTCCGGACTCCTTAGCTCCTACAATGAGCAGTTCTTC. Encoded protein: CASTLYSGLLSSYNEQFF. The variable domain in full, completed from reference TRBV19 and TRBJ2-1, reads DGGITQSPKYLFRKEGQNVTLSCEQNLNHDAMYWYRQDPGQGLRLIYYSQIVNDFQKGDIAEGYSVSREKKESFPLTVTSAQKNPTAFYLCASTLYSGLLSSYNEQFFGPGTRLTVL.

The rearrangement uses TRBV11-3 and TRBJ2-1; 14 nucleotides match TRBD2. Trimming cost V 0 bases and J 9 bases; bases outside gene matches: 4. This CDR3 region has 16 residues. Germline loops: CDR1 SGHNT, CDR2 YENEEA. For the CDR3, the DNA is TGTGCCAGCAGCTTAGAAGGGACTAGCGGGAGAGTTGAGCAGTTCTTC. Translation gives CASSLEGTSGRVEQFF.

The chain couples TRBV5-1 to TRBJ2-1; the match to TRBD2 covers 12 bases. This CDR3 has 19 residues. Germline CDR1 SGHRS, CDR2 YFSETQ. Losses at the gene ends were 0 bases for V and 0 bases for J; bases not matched to a gene: 7. The CDR3 DNA reads as TGCGCCAGCAGCTTGGCGGGACTAGCGGGCCTTAGCTCCTACAATGAGCAGTTCTTC. Its protein is CASSLAGLAGLSSYNEQFF.

This rearrangement joins TRBV24-1 to TRBJ2-7; a possible D gene is TRBD2 (5 bases). V was shortened by 3 bases and J by 6 bases, with 14 bases between the two germline ends. Per germline, CDR1 KGHDR and CDR2 SFDVKD. The CDR3 has 14 residues. The CDR3 coding sequence is TGTGCCACCAGTGATCCCACTAGGCCGTCCGAGCAGTACTTC. Protein sequence: CATSDPTRPSEQYF.

The rearrangement uses TRBV28 and TRBJ1-2, with a possible D match to TRBD1 (5 bases). V shed 7 bases and J shed 6 bases, with 21 bases lying between them. Germline V gives CDR1 MDHEN, CDR2 SYDVKM. The CDR3 totals 15 residues. In nucleotides, the CDR3 is TGTGCCAGCACCTCCCAGGGAACGGCGGTGCATGGCTACACCTTC. Translation gives CASTSQGTAVHGYTF.

The rearrangement links TRBV5-5 to TRBJ1-5; the D gene is possibly TRBD1 (6 bases). Per the germline V gene, CDR1 is SGHKS and CDR2 is YYEKEE (reference sequence). CDR3 length: 14 amino acids. Trimming pared 0 bases from V and 5 bases from J, leaving 9 bases between. CDR3 DNA sequence: TGTGCCAGCAGCTTGGGGACAGAGTATCAGCCCCAGCATTTT. The encoded protein is CASSLGTEYQPQHF.

The chain is built from TRBV19 and TRBJ2-1, with TRBD2 matching 15 bases. The germline V gene has CDR1 LNHDA and CDR2 SQIVND (reference sequence). Unmatched junction bases numbered 12, after V lost 5 bases and J lost 10 bases. The CDR3 runs to 17 residues. CDR3 sequence reads: CASSVGWTSGGAWEQFF. The CDR3, as DNA: TGTGCCAGTAGTGTGGGATGGACTAGCGGGGGGGCTTGGGAGCAGTTCTTC.

This chain joins TRBV24-1 and TRBJ1-5; 9 nucleotides line up with TRBD1. Germline CDR1 and CDR2: KGHDR and SFDVKD. This CDR3 has 17 amino acids. The trim removed 6 bases at V and 9 bases at J, leaving 17 bases unmatched. The CDR3 here is CATSSAGQGVYTSPQHF. DNA of the CDR3: TGTGCCACCAGTTCTGCGGGACAGGGTGTTTATACGTCGCCCCAGCATTTT.